This T cell receptor (beta chain) was sequenced in a study of blood T cells in healthy people across ages. Findings and caveats of the study: Conclusively comparing naive with antigen-experienced cells was impossible with unsorted PBMCs. Long-lived and aged donors differed, with more naive CD4+ cells and higher diversity in the long-lived.

The individuals who served as donors were healthy Caucasians living in Russia, aged about 6 to 95. PCR was performed a second time for about 6 to 12 cycles using a sample-barcoded 5' primer and a J-beta primer mix. A single record per CDR3 protein comes from TCRdb applying MiXCR to the 5' RACE reads. The sample carries around 280,000 distinct CDR3 sequences, roughly 29% recorded once. Germline assignment: CDR1 SGHTA and CDR2 FQGNSA. The CDR3 contains 13 residues. Of note for this clonotype: Its antigen remains unknown.

The V gene is TRBV7-2, the J gene TRBJ2-1; no firm D call. The tail of the sequence fits TRBJ2-7 better, so the J call may be wrong. This receptor was obtained from a woman in her 70s in good health. Sequencing input: blood. CDR3 coding DNA: TGTGCCAGCAGCTCCTCAAGGATCTACGAGCAGTACTTC. Its translation is CASSSSRIYEQYF.